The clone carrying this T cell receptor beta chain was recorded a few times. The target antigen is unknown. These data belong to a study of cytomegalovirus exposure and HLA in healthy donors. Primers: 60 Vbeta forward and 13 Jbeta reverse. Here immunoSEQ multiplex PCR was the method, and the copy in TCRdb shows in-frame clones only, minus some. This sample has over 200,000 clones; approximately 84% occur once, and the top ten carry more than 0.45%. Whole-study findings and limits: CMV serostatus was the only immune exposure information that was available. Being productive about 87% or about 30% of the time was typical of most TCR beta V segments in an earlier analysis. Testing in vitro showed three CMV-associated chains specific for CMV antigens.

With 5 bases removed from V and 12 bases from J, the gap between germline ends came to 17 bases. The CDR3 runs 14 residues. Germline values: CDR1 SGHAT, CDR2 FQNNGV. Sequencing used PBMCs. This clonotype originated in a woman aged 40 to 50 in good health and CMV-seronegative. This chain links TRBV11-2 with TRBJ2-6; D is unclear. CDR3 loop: CASSPSFQAGVLTF. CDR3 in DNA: TGTGCCAGCAGCCCATCCTTCCAGGCTGGCGTCCTGACTTTC. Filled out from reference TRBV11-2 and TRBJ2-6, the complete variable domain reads EAGVAQSPRYKIIEKRQSVAFWCNPISGHATLYWYQQILGQGPKLLIQFQNNGVVDDSQLPKDRFSAERLKGVDSTLKIQPAKLEDSAVYLCASSPSFQAGVLTFGAGSRLTVL.